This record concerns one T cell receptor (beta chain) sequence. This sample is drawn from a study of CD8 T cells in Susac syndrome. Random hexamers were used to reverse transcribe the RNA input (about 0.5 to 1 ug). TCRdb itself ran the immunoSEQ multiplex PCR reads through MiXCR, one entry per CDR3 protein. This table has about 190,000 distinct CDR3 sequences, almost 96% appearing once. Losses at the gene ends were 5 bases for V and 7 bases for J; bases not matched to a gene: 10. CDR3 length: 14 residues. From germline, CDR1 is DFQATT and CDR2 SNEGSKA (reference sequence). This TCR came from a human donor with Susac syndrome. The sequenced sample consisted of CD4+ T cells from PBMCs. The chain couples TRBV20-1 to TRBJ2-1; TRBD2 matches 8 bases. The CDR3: CSAHTPGGGNEQFF. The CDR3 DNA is TGCAGTGCTCATACCCCGGGGGGGGGAAATGAGCAGTTCTTC.